This T cell receptor (beta chain) was documented in a study of CXCR3-negative and CXCR3-positive naive CD8 T cells. Study results and caveats: CXCR3-positive naive cells had more hydrophobic TRB CDR3s than CXCR3-negative naive cells.

Comment on this clonotype: The antigen is not known.

Looked up from germline, CDR1 is SGHVS and CDR2 is FNYEAQ. The CDR3 has 13 amino acids. The libraries of TRB cDNA were prepared using 5' RACE with UMI labels. Each CDR3 protein gets one entry in TCRdb, which reprocessed the 5' RACE reads and gives no DNA. Across tens of thousands of distinct CDR3 sequences, the top ten clones capture 0.5% to 0.6% of the sample. The rearrangement uses TRBV7-6 and TRBJ2-7. The sample consisted of naive CXCR3+ CD8+ T cells from blood. This sample's subset: CD45RO-CCR7+CD27+CD95- naive CD8+ T cells expressing CXCR3 (TNR3+). The receptor was derived from a human donor in good health. Some clones in this sample may be carry-over from other donors' samples. CDR3 loop: CASSLAQDYEQYF.